This entry describes one T cell receptor (beta chain). The antigen remains unidentified. This sample stems from a study of brain T cells in children with intractable seizures. Study-wide findings and caveats: Pre- and post-surgery blood differed in depth, so pre-surgery absences may be undersampling. Patients' HCMV serostatus was unknown; virus specificity rests on CDR3 similarity alone.

V lost 2 bases and J 6 bases, leaving 12 bases between the germline ends. The CDR3 loop spans 14 amino acids. Germline lookup yields CDR1 MRHNA and CDR2 SNTAGT. Libraries were prepared by immunoSEQ multiplex PCR; TCRdb keeps only in-frame clonotypes and omits some of them. The table shows just under 65,000 clones, with roughly 95% occurring only once. The sequenced cases were selected for having the highest brain T cell transcript signatures. At least one anti-epileptic drug was given before surgery. The chain uses TRBV6-4 and TRBJ2-3; possible D gene TRBD2, 6 bases. The origin of this receptor is a boy younger than two with focal cortical dysplasia and intractable seizures. The material was peripheral blood, obtained at surgery. CDR3 bases: TGTGCCAGCAGTGACCCGGGAGTGGGGGATACGCAGTATTTT. Protein sequence: CASSDPGVGDTQYF.